The 20 T cell receptor beta chains below come from one sample, sequenced in a study of cytomegalovirus exposure and HLA in healthy donors. The PCR had 60 Vbeta and 13 Jbeta primers. Assay used: immunoSEQ multiplex PCR; TCRdb lists only in-frame clones, some missing. The data contain some 70,000 clones, 75% to 85% of them singletons. The specimen was PBMCs. Source of these receptors: a human donor in good health.

This clone was seen just once. At one boundary the junction diverges from the germline segment, which might be a read error. The J gene is TRBJ1-1, the V gene TRBV7-9, with 9 bases identical to TRBD1. The CDR3 has 14 amino acids. Germline V lookup: CDR1 SEHNR, CDR2 FQNEAQ (reference sequence). CDR3 nucleotide sequence: TGTTCCAGCATCGACAGGGGGAAGGGAACTGAAGCTTTCTTT. It is translated as CSSIDRGKGTEAFF.

The chain combines TRBV28 with TRBJ1-3; D possibly corresponds to TRBD1 (6 bases). The CDR3 runs to 15 residues. Germline V gene lookup returns CDR1 MDHEN and CDR2 SYDVKM. Trimming cost V 4 bases and J 0 bases, with 10 bases left between them. For the CDR3, the DNA is TGTGCCAGCAGTTCGCAGGGGTTCTCTGGAAACACCATATATTTT. The encoded protein is CASSSQGFSGNTIYF.

This clone was found once. The V call is TRBV19, the J call TRBJ2-1, with 14 bases identical to TRBD2. With 5 bases clipped from V and 4 bases from J, the junction kept 4 bases outside the gene matches. Germline CDR1 reads LNHDA; CDR2 reads SQIVND (reference sequence). This CDR3 spans 16 amino acids. CDR3 DNA: TGTGCCAGTAGTCCCCGGACTAGCGGGGGGTACAATGAGCAGTTCTTC. Protein sequence: CASSPRTSGGYNEQFF.

V is TRBV28 and J is TRBJ1-2; D remains unclear. The CDR3 has 12 amino acids. CDR1 and CDR2 from the germline V gene are MDHEN and SYDVKM. With 5 bases removed from V and 3 bases from J, the gap between germline ends came to 7 bases. The chain's CDR3 is CASSRQHYGYTF. DNA for the CDR3: TGTGCCAGCAGTCGACAACACTATGGCTACACCTTC.

The chain combines TRBV5-6 with TRBJ2-1, with 8 bases matching TRBD2. Per the germline V gene, CDR1 is SGHDT and CDR2 is YYEEEE. The CDR3 has 14 residues. V shed 1 base and J 8 bases; nucleotides not matched to a gene: 5. The CDR3: CASSLHASGYEQFF. DNA for the CDR3: TGTGCCAGCAGCTTGCACGCTAGCGGGTATGAGCAGTTCTTC.

This CDR3 reads CAISESPGVNTEAFF. The CDR3 DNA reads TGTGCCATCAGTGAGTCCCCAGGGGTGAACACTGAAGCTTTCTTT. The genes are TRBV10-3 and TRBJ1-1, with D maybe TRBD1 (6 bases). From germline, CDR1 is ENHRY and CDR2 SYGVKD. V was shortened by 0 bases and J by 0 bases, with 8 bases between the two germline ends. The CDR3 spans 15 residues.

The rearrangement uses TRBV2 and TRBJ2-5; D is perhaps TRBD2 (5 bases). CDR3 size: 14 residues. The V gene's germline CDR1 is SNHLY and CDR2 FYNNEI. V was clipped by 0 bases and J by 10 bases, with 15 bases between them. The CDR3 here is CASSEALQEGSQYF. Here the CDR3 DNA reads TGTGCCAGCAGTGAAGCGCTTCAGGAAGGGAGCCAGTACTTC.

The V call is TRBV18, the J call TRBJ1-2; D ambiguous. Per the germline V gene, CDR1 is KGHSH and CDR2 is LQKENI. V lost 2 bases to trimming and J lost 0 bases, with 10 bases between them. The length of the CDR3 is 15 residues. This chain's CDR3 is CASSPTREANYGYTF. CDR3 bases: TGTGCCAGCTCACCAACCCGGGAAGCTAACTATGGCTACACCTTC.

This chain joins TRBV6-5 and TRBJ2-7; 8 nucleotides match TRBD1. Germline V gene lookup returns CDR1 MNHEY and CDR2 SVGAGI. Unmatched junction bases numbered 6, after V lost 1 base and J lost 7 bases. This CDR3 is 14 amino acids long. In DNA form, the CDR3 reads TGTGCCAGCAGTTACTTTGACAGGGGTGGTGAGCAGTACTTC. It is translated as CASSYFDRGGEQYF.

The chain recombines TRBV14 with TRBJ2-7, with a weak D call TRBD1 (5 bases). Germline CDR1 and CDR2: SGHDN and FVKESK. V was shortened by 6 bases and J by 0 bases, with 12 bases between the two germline ends. The CDR3 loop spans 14 amino acids. CDR3 residues: CASSLRQHSYEQYF. The CDR3 DNA sequence: TGTGCCAGCAGTCTTAGACAGCACTCCTACGAGCAGTACTTC.

The CDR3 nucleotides read TGCGCCAGCAGCCAAGATATAACAAACCTCTATGGCTACACCTTC. This codes for CASSQDITNLYGYTF. This chain joins TRBV4-1 and TRBJ1-2; no clear D. The CDR3 is made up of 15 amino acids. The V gene's germline CDR1 is MGHRA and CDR2 YSYEKL. V lost 0 bases and J lost 4, with 12 bases in between.

This CDR3 reads CASSSPIWTGLMPDTQYF. CDR3 nucleotides: TGTGCCAGTAGTAGCCCGATTTGGACAGGGTTGATGCCAGATACGCAGTATTTT. The chain has TRBV19 and TRBJ2-3; 8 bases agree with TRBD1. Losses at the gene ends were 4 bases for V and 4 bases for J; bases not matched to a gene: 16. Per germline, CDR1 LNHDA and CDR2 SQIVND (reference sequence). This CDR3 region has 18 residues.

This chain joins TRBV6-1 and TRBJ1-3, with TRBD1 matching over 9 bases. V trimming: 2 bases; J trimming: 0 bases; junction bases outside the gene matches: 8. Germline V lookup: CDR1 MNHNS, CDR2 SASEGT. The CDR3 spans 18 residues. CDR3 region: CASSERSGQGSSGNTIYF. CDR3 in DNA: TGTGCCAGCAGTGAACGTTCGGGACAGGGTTCCTCTGGAAACACCATATATTTT.

The chain recombines TRBV6-6 with TRBJ1-2; 9 bases line up with TRBD1. V was clipped by 6 bases and J by 8 bases; unmatched bases: 10. CDR1 and CDR2 from the germline V gene are MNHNY and SVGAGI (reference sequence). This CDR3 region has 14 residues. The CDR3: CASRPPTGGRGYTF. CDR3 coding DNA: TGTGCCAGCAGACCTCCTACAGGGGGCAGAGGCTACACCTTC.

The rearrangement links TRBV29-1 to TRBJ2-7, with D possibly being TRBD1 (5 bases). Trimming took 4 bases from V and 2 from J, leaving 15 bases between them. The CDR3 consists of 14 residues. Germline V CDR1 and CDR2: SQVTM, ANQGSEA. The CDR3 DNA reads as TGCAGCGTTGTTGTGACAGCCCTAACCTACGAGCAGTACTTC. Protein: CSVVVTALTYEQYF.

The chain links TRBV5-1 to TRBJ2-7; TRBD1 is a possible D gene (5 bases). Germline V gene lookup returns CDR1 SGHRS and CDR2 YFSETQ. This CDR3 region has 16 residues. Trimming removed 4 bases at V and 4 bases at J, with 21 bases between. The DNA for the CDR3 is TGCGCCAGCAGCCTGAATACAGGTCAAACGGCATACGAGCAGTACTTC. Amino acid sequence: CASSLNTGQTAYEQYF.

CDR3 DNA: TGTGCCAGCAGAGAACAGGGTGCCGGGGAGCTGTTTTTT. Its translation is CASREQGAGELFF. The V gene is TRBV2, the J gene TRBJ2-2; D is perhaps TRBD1 (6 bases). Trimming pared 6 bases from V and 6 bases from J, leaving 11 bases between. The CDR3 covers 13 residues. Germline-derived CDR1 and CDR2 are SNHLY and FYNNEI.

CDR3 region: CASSVEEGTSGVAKNIQYF. CDR3 DNA: TGTGCCAGCAGCGTCGAGGAAGGGACTAGCGGCGTAGCCAAAAACATTCAGTACTTC. The rearrangement uses TRBV9 and TRBJ2-4; 11 bases are a match to TRBD2. V dropped 2 bases and J dropped 0; count of bases not matched to a gene: 10. This CDR3 contains 19 residues. CDR1 and CDR2 (germline): SGDLS, YYNGEE.

The J gene is TRBJ1-3, the V gene TRBV4-1; D not certain. The CDR3 extends over 17 amino acids. V lost 1 base and J 0 bases, leaving 13 bases between the germline ends. Germline V gene data show CDR1 as MGHRA and CDR2 as YSYEKL. CDR3 protein: CASSQVVAKDSGNTIYF. In nucleotides, the CDR3 is TGCGCCAGCAGCCAAGTGGTAGCCAAAGACTCTGGAAACACCATATATTTT.

The gene calls are TRBV7-2 and TRBJ2-3, with 12 bases aligning to TRBD2. The length of the CDR3 is 15 residues. V gave up 5 bases and J gave up 4 bases; unmatched junction bases: 4. The germline V gene encodes CDR1 SGHTA and CDR2 FQGNSA. This CDR3 reads CASSVPSGGADTQYF. CDR3 nucleotide sequence: TGTGCCAGCAGCGTCCCTAGCGGGGGGGCAGATACGCAGTATTTT.